This TCR beta chain appears in the sequencing data of a study of OX40 agonist ivuxolimab in advanced cancers. Whole-study results and caveats: More expanded clones were seen, on average, in CD8+ T cells than in CD4+.

For this clone: Its antigen is as yet unknown.

Profiled with immunoSEQ multiplex PCR; TCRdb holds only in-frame clones, not every one. Altogether about 60,000 clones are present, more than 80% being singletons, with the ten largest covering 1.9%. Germline V lookup: CDR1 SGHKS, CDR2 YYEKEE (reference sequence). This CDR3 spans 14 amino acids. V was pared by 3 bases and J by 5 bases, with 6 bases of the junction left unmatched. The sequence was obtained from an adult with an advanced solid tumor such as melanoma, head and neck, liver or kidney cancer. This material consisted of CD4+ or CD8+ T cells sorted from blood, taken in a trial of the OX40 agonist ivuxolimab. The rearrangement joins TRBV5-5 to TRBJ2-5; 8 bases are shared with TRBD1. The CDR3 DNA is TGTGCCAGCAGCTCAAGGACAGGGACGGAGACCCAGTACTTC. Encoded protein: CASSSRTGTETQYF.